Listed here are 4 T cell receptor beta chains from one sample, sequenced in a study of cytomegalovirus exposure and HLA in healthy donors. This PCR relied on a set of 60 Vbeta primers and 13 Jbeta primers. Only in-frame clones appear in the TCRdb table, and some are missing; sequencing was by immunoSEQ multiplex PCR. The sample consists of around 140,000 clones, about two thirds of them appearing once. Sequencing was performed on PBMCs. The origin of the receptors is an older woman in good health and CMV-seropositive.

CDR3 loop: CASSQEYSRNEQYF. The CDR3 coding sequence is TGCGCCAGCAGCCAAGAATATAGTCGTAACGAGCAGTACTTC. The rearrangement joins TRBV4-1 to TRBJ2-7; D is ambiguous. CDR3 length: 14 amino acids. Germline V CDR1 and CDR2: MGHRA, YSYEKL. The V and J ends lost 0 bases and 5 bases respectively, with 11 bases between them.

The genes are TRBV9 and TRBJ2-3; no clear D. The CDR3 contains 12 residues. Germline lookup yields CDR1 SGDLS and CDR2 YYNGEE. V was trimmed by 6 bases and J by 2 bases, leaving 7 bases between them. CDR3: CASTLLTDTQYF. CDR3 coding DNA: TGTGCCAGCACCTTACTCACAGATACGCAGTATTTT.

The chain employs TRBV4-1 and TRBJ1-1; 9 bases are shared with TRBD1. The germline V gene encodes CDR1 MGHRA and CDR2 YSYEKL. This CDR3 has 14 amino acids. Trimming cost V 5 bases and J 5 bases; bases outside gene matches: 6. The chain's CDR3 is CASSSGQGETEAFF. The CDR3 nucleotides are TGCGCCAGCAGCTCGGGACAGGGAGAAACTGAAGCTTTCTTT.

The V call is TRBV6-1, the J call TRBJ1-6; possibly TRBD1 for D (5 bases). The V end lost 4 bases, the J end lost 9 bases, and 10 bases lay between the germline ends. Per the germline V gene, CDR1 is MNHNS and CDR2 is SASEGT. CDR3 size: 13 residues. CDR3 in DNA: TGTGCCAGCAGTGTCCAGGGAGGTTCACCCCTCCACTTT. This sequence encodes CASSVQGGSPLHF.